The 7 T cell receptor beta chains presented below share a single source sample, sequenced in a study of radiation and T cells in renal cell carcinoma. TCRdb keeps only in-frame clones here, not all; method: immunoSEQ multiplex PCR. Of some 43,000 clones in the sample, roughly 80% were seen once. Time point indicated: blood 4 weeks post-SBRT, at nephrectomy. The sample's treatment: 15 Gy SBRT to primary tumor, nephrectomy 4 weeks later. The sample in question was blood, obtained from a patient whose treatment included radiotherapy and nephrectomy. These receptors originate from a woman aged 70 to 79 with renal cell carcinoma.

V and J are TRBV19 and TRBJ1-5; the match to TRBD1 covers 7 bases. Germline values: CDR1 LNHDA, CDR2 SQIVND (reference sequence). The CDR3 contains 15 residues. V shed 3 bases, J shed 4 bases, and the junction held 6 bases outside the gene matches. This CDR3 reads CASSIDRDDNQPQHF. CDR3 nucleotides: TGTGCCAGTAGTATTGACAGGGACGATAATCAGCCCCAGCATTTT.

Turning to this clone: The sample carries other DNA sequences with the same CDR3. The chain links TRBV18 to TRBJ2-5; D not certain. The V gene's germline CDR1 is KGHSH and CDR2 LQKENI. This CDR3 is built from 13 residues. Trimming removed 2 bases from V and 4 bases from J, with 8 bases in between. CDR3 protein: CASSPGTGETQYF. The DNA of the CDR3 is TGTGCCAGCTCACCAGGAACGGGAGAGACCCAGTACTTC.

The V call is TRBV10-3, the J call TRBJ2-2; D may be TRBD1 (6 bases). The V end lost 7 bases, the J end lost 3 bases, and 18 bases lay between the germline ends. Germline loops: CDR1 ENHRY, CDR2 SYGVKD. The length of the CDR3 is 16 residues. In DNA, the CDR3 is TGTGCCATCACCCACAGGGCGGAGAGCGACACCGGGGAGCTGTTTTTT. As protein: CAITHRAESDTGELFF.

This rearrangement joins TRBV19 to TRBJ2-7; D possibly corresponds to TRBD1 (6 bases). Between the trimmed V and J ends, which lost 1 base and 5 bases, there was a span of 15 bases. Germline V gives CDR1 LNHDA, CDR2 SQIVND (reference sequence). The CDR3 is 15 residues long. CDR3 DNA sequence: TGTGCCAGTAGTATAGTCCGCCCGGGACATCACGAGCAGTACTTC. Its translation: CASSIVRPGHHEQYF. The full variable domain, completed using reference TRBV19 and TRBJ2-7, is DGGITQSPKYLFRKEGQNVTLSCEQNLNHDAMYWYRQDPGQGLRLIYYSQIVNDFQKGDIAEGYSVSREKKESFPLTVTSAQKNPTAFYLCASSIVRPGHHEQYFGPGTRLTVT.

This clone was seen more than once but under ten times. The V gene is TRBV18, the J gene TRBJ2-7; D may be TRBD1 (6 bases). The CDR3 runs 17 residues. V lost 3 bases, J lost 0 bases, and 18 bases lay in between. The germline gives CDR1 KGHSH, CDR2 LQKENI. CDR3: CASSPRRVQGSSYEQYF. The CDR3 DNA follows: TGTGCCAGCTCACCCAGAAGGGTACAGGGCAGCTCCTACGAGCAGTACTTC.

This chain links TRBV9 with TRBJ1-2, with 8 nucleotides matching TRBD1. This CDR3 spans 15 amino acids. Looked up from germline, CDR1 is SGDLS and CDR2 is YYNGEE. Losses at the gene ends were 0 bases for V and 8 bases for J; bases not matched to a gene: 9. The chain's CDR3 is CASSVDGQGARGYTF. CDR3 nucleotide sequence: TGTGCCAGCAGCGTAGATGGGCAGGGGGCTCGGGGCTACACCTTC.

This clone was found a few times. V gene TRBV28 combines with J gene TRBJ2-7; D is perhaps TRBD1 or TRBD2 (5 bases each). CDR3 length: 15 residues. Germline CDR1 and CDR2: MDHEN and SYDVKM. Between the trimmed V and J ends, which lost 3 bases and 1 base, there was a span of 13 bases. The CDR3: CASSFGGRISYEQYF. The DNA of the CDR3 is TGTGCCAGCAGTTTTGGGGGAAGGATATCCTACGAGCAGTACTTC.